This T cell receptor (beta chain) was obtained from a study of blood T cell repertoires in COVID-19. Study overall: Whether acute or convalescent, the COVID-19 samples came from the United States, Italy and Spain. The cDNA or gDNA used as material had been derived from T cells, B-cell-depleted T cells, or PBMCs.

Original data processing: Estimation of nucleated cell counts relied on the amplification of reference gene primers. The assay was immunoSEQ multiplex PCR, and TCRdb's table has in-frame clones only and misses some. From that table come the V and J calls and clone size; the DNA was used to work out D and trimming. The sample lists roughly 230,000 clones, over 80% occurring once. The length of the CDR3 is 14 residues. Germline CDR1 and CDR2: MDHEN and SYDVKM. The V end lost 3 bases, the J end lost 6 bases, and 11 bases lay between the germline ends. The sequence derives from a man aged 40-49 years with acute or convalescent COVID-19. V gene TRBV28 combines with J gene TRBJ1-4; D is unclear. The sample comprised peripheral blood. The chain's CDR3 is CASSFPQDHEKLFF. In DNA, the CDR3 is TGTGCCAGCAGTTTTCCCCAGGATCATGAAAAACTGTTTTTT.